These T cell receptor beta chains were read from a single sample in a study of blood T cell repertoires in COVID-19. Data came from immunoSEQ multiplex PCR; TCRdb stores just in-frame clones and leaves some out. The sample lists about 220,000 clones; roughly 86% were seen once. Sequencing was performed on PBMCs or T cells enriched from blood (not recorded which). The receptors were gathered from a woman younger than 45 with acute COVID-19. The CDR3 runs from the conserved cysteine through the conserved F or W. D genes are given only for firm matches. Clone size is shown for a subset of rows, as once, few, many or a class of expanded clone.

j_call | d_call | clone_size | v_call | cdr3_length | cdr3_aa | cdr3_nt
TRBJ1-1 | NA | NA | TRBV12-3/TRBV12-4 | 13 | CASSPQVDTEAFF | TGTGCCAGCAGTCCACAGGTGGACACTGAAGCTTTCTTT
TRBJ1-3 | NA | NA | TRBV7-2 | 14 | CASSLVSRGNTIYF | TGTGCCAGCAGCTTAGTGTCCAGGGGAAACACCATATATTTT
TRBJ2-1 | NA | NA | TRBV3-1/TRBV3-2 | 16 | CASSQDLEYSYNEQFF | TGTGCCAGCAGCCAAGATCTAGAGTACTCCTACAATGAGCAGTTCTTC
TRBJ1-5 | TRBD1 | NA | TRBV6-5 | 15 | CASSSGTGNNQPQHF | TGTGCCAGCAGTTCCGGGACAGGGAACAATCAGCCCCAGCATTTT
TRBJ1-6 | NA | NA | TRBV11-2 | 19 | CASSLDPGGAELNNSPLHF | TGTGCCAGCAGCTTAGATCCTGGGGGCGCGGAGTTAAATAATTCACCCCTCCACTTT
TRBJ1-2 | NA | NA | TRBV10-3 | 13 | CAISVQEVYGYTF | TGTGCCATCAGTGTACAGGAAGTTTATGGCTACACCTTC
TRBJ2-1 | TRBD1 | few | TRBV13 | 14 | CASSPGGQGGKGFF | TGTGCCAGCAGCCCAGGTGGACAGGGGGGAAAGGGGTTCTTC
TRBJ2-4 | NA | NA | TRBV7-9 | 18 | CASSFRPRGMGAKNIQYF | TGTGCCAGCAGCTTCCGACCCAGGGGAATGGGAGCCAAAAACATTCAGTACTTC
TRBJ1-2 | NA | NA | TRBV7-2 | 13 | CASSLLGSDGYTF | TGTGCCAGCAGCTTACTCGGGTCAGATGGCTACACCTTC
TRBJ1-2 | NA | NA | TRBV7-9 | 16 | CASSLAQDTSTNGYTF | TGTGCCAGCAGCTTAGCCCAAGACACTTCCACGAATGGCTACACCTTC